This record concerns one T cell receptor beta chain sequence. Its specificity is unknown. The data were obtained in a study of shared clonotypes between healthy human individuals. The V end lost 2 bases, the J end lost 3 bases, and 11 bases lay between the germline ends. Germline V gene sequence: CDR1 SGDLS, CDR2 YYNGEE. This CDR3 region has 14 residues. The protocol was immunoSEQ multiplex PCR, while the TCRdb copy is restricted to in-frame clones and leaves out a portion. Of over a million clones listed, about 80% are singletons. Study results and limitations: Sequencing depth was predicted to influence how clonotypes are shared among donors.

The chain joins TRBV9 to TRBJ1-1, with D hard to call. This receptor was taken from a man aged 18-30 years in good health. Sequenced sample: memory CD4+ T cells sorted from blood. As to subset: CD45RA-negative fraction. The CDR3 nucleotides read TGTGCCAGCAGCGTCGGAGGCGGGCACACTGAAGCTTTCTTT. Protein product: CASSVGGGHTEAFF.